This entry is about one TCR beta chain. The sample is drawn from a study of shared T cell receptors in the human thymus. The junction had 5 bases not matched to a gene; V was cut back by 6 bases and J by 7 bases. CDR3 length equals 15 residues. From germline, CDR1 is MDHEN and CDR2 SYDVKM. Profiling relied on immunoSEQ multiplex PCR, and the TCRdb table lists in-frame clones only, not all of them. The sample consists of some 700,000 clones, around 85% of them appearing once. These data also formed part of another study, on human thymus T cells. That investigation notes: Donation came from healthy Finnish infants having corrective surgery for congenital heart defects. Thymus tissue was removed during corrective cardiac surgery. Blood and thymic repertoires both appeared biased in V and J gene usage. Related research described strongly overlapping thymic repertoires in unrelated people.

This receptor was taken from a girl less than two years old with a congenital heart defect. The sequencing input was thymocytes. This chain links TRBV28 with TRBJ1-6; TRBD1 agrees at 11 bases. CDR3 region: CASRGQGADNSPLHF. The CDR3 DNA sequence: TGTGCCAGCAGAGGACAGGGGGCCGACAATTCACCCCTCCACTTT.